The table lists the clone carrying this T cell receptor (beta chain) with a few counts. TCRdb passed the reads through MiXCR, listing each CDR3 protein once. The sample has about 360,000 distinct CDR3 sequences; 15% to 20% are singletons. These data come from a study of T cell repertoires in cytomegalovirus infection. Germline V gene lookup returns CDR1 MDHEN and CDR2 SYDVKM. The CDR3 runs to 17 residues. Trimming removed 4 bases from V and 10 bases from J, with 28 bases in between. The J gene is TRBJ2-5, the V gene TRBV28, with D maybe TRBD2 (6 bases). Sequencing used PBMCs. The TCR comes from a human donor in good health (CMV status not recorded). Some clones in this sample may be carry-over from other donors' samples. This CDR3 reads CASSWALNSRGSWVQYF. The DNA of the CDR3 is TGTGCCAGCAGTTGGGCCCTCAATAGTCGGGGGAGCTGGGTCCAGTACTTC.